Given below is one T cell receptor beta chain in context. Assay: immunoSEQ multiplex PCR; the TCRdb copy retains only in-frame clones and omits some. The sample includes roughly 53,000 clones, approximately 92% seen only once; the top ten take approximately 0.61%. The record originates from a study of T cell changes during pregnancy in multiple sclerosis. The CDR3 totals 15 residues. Germline assignment: CDR1 KGHSH and CDR2 LQKENI. The V gene end was trimmed by 5 bases and the J gene end by 5 bases; junction bases not matched to a gene: 8. Material: CD4+ T cells from peripheral blood mononuclear cells, obtained in the third trimester of pregnancy. The TCR sequence derives from a female donor with multiple sclerosis, enrolled in a pregnancy study. J is TRBJ2-7 and V is TRBV18; 11 bases line up with TRBD1. CDR3 nucleotide sequence: TGTGCCAGCTCAGAAACCCGGACAGGGGGCCACGAGCAGTACTTC. It is translated as CASSETRTGGHEQYF. Full variable domain (rest looked up from reference TRBV18 and TRBJ2-7): NAGVMQNPRHLVRRRGQEARLRCSPMKGHSHVYWYRQLPEEGLKFMVYLQKENIIDESGMPKERFSAEFPKEGPSILRIQQVVRGDSAAYFCASSETRTGGHEQYFGPGTRLTVT.